The clone carrying this TCR beta chain was counted a few times. Its antigen is unidentified. These data belong to a study of identical twins. General observations from the study: It was cross-sectional statistical analysis, not following the same donors, that the conclusions relied on.

The CDR3 has 15 amino acids. Between the trimmed V and J ends, which lost 4 bases and 2 bases, there was a span of 13 bases. Germline CDR1 is SGHRS and CDR2 is YFSETQ. cDNA carried unique molecular identifiers, and a universal primer site was added by template switching. TCRdb independently ran MiXCR on the 5' RACE reads; one entry per CDR3 protein. The sample lists fewer than 650,000 distinct CDR3 sequences; just under 10% were seen once. The sample was also reused in another study, on yellow fever vaccine responses in identical twins. That source adds: Twins' vaccine T cell responses reportedly seemed partly convergent and partly personalized.

The sequenced sample consisted of PBMCs. The receptor was isolated from a woman between 18 and 29 years old in good health. The chain employs TRBV5-1 and TRBJ1-5, with D possibly being TRBD1 (6 bases). Here the CDR3 DNA reads TGCGCCAGCAGCCTTACAGGGACGGGCAATCAGCCCCAGCATTTT. Its translation: CASSLTGTGNQPQHF.